This TCR beta chain was documented in a study of CXCR3-negative and CXCR3-positive naive CD8 T cells. Study overall: Collectively, the libraries yielded about 140 million TRB reads in total, at about 1.5 +/- 0.3 million per library. Study outcomes and limitations: TRB CDR3 hydrophobicity was greater in CXCR3-positive naive cells than in CXCR3-negative naive cells.

TRB cDNA was prepared as libraries by UMI-labeled 5' RACE. TCRdb reworked the 5' RACE reads into one entry per CDR3 protein, no DNA. The table for this sample gives 2,500 to 3,500 distinct CDR3 sequences. According to its frequency, this clonotype is medium-sized (0.01 to 0.1%). Antigen unknown. Input material: naive CXCR3+ CD8+ T cells from blood. Subset given: CD45RO-CCR7+CD27+CD95- naive CD8+ T cells expressing CXCR3 (TNR3+). The sequence was obtained from a human donor in good health. Some clones in this sample may be carry-over from other donors' samples.

The CDR3 protein is CSATGPNTGELFF. The V and J genes are TRBV29-1 and TRBJ2-2; TCRdb proposes TRBD1, but this gene call is untestable without DNA. Germline V lookup: CDR1 SQVTM, CDR2 ANQGSEA. CDR3 length: 13 residues.